The next 23 T cell receptor beta chains were all read from a single sample in a study of T cell responses to AZD1222 COVID-19 vaccine. Some clones are missing from TCRdb's copy, which holds only in-frame ones; the method was immunoSEQ multiplex PCR. The data hold around 190,000 clones, with 92% observed a single time. The sequences come from peripheral blood, collected on day 0 of AZD1222 vaccination. The receptors shown here come from an adult in good health.

The count of this clone is one. The chain uses TRBV5-1 and TRBJ1-2; TRBD1 might be the D (6 bases). The CDR3 spans 16 residues. The V gene lost 0 bases and the J gene lost 7 bases, with 19 bases spanning the gap. The germline V gene encodes CDR1 SGHRS and CDR2 YFSETQ. The CDR3 loop reads CASSLEGGNPGSGYTF. DNA for the CDR3: TGCGCCAGCAGCTTGGAGGGGGGGAACCCGGGAAGTGGCTACACCTTC.

This chain uses TRBV19 with TRBJ2-7; D is perhaps TRBD1 (6 bases). The CDR3 consists of 13 residues. Germline-derived CDR1 and CDR2 are LNHDA and SQIVND (reference sequence). The V and J ends lost 6 bases and 2 bases respectively, with 11 bases between them. The CDR3 here is CASSRQAAYEQYF. The CDR3 nucleotides are TGTGCCAGTAGCCGACAGGCAGCCTACGAGCAGTACTTC.

V gene TRBV15 combines with J gene TRBJ1-2; possibly TRBD1 for D (6 bases). Germline V gives CDR1 LNHNV, CDR2 YYDKDF (reference sequence). The CDR3 is 14 residues long. Trimming left V 4 bases short and J 8 bases short, with 17 bases between. CDR3 residues: CATSISRTDRGYTF. CDR3 coding DNA: TGTGCCACCAGCATCTCGAGGACAGACAGAGGCTACACCTTC.

This clone has a single count. The chain employs TRBV6-5 and TRBJ1-3, with D possibly being TRBD1 (5 bases). The CDR3 totals 15 residues. Germline V CDR1 and CDR2: MNHEY, SVGAGI. Trimming removed 6 bases from V and 7 bases from J, with 19 bases in between. The CDR3 sequence is CASSRGGEARNTIYF. The DNA for the CDR3 is TGTGCCAGCAGCCGCGGGGGGGAGGCGCGGAACACCATATATTTT.

The CDR3 spells CARTWRGHQPQHF. The CDR3 nucleotides read TGTGCCAGAACGTGGCGGGGCCATCAGCCCCAGCATTTT. The V and J genes are TRBV6-8 and TRBJ1-5, with D maybe TRBD1 (5 bases). Germline CDR1 reads MNHGY; CDR2 reads SAAAGT. V lost 9 bases, J lost 5 bases, and 14 bases lay in between. The CDR3 has 13 amino acids.

The rearrangement links TRBV29-1 to TRBJ1-4; D gene ambiguous. Germline-derived CDR1 and CDR2 are SQVTM and ANQGSEA. The CDR3 extends over 11 amino acids. CDR3 in amino acids: CMAATNEKLFF. As DNA, the CDR3 is TGCATGGCAGCGACTAATGAAAAACTGTTTTTT.

The gene calls are TRBV12-5 and TRBJ1-2; no definite D call. The V end lost 6 bases, the J end lost 2 bases, and 4 bases lay between the germline ends. From germline, CDR1 is LGHNT and CDR2 FRNRAP. This CDR3 comprises 11 residues. CDR3 in amino acids: CASGQNYGYTF. The CDR3 DNA reads as TGTGCTAGTGGGCAGAACTATGGCTACACCTTC. Looking up the rest from reference TRBV12-5 and TRBJ1-2 gives the full variable domain: DARVTQTPRHKVTEMGQEVTMRCQPILGHNTVFWYRQTMMQGLELLAYFRNRAPLDDSGMPKDRFSAEMPDATLATLKIQPSEPRDSAVYFCASGQNYGYTFGSGTRLTVV.

V is TRBV9 and J is TRBJ2-7; 7 nucleotides line up with TRBD1. The CDR3 is 15 residues long. V dropped 3 bases and J dropped 2; count of bases not matched to a gene: 8. Germline CDR1 is SGDLS and CDR2 is YYNGEE. The CDR3 loop is CASSAWGQPTYEQYF. In nucleotides, the CDR3 is TGTGCCAGCAGCGCGTGGGGACAGCCAACCTACGAGCAGTACTTC.

The chain joins TRBV9 to TRBJ1-5; D unresolved. The germline V gene encodes CDR1 SGDLS and CDR2 YYNGEE. The V end was cut by 3 bases, the J end by 2 bases, with 9 bases between. This CDR3 contains 14 residues. CDR3 bases: TGTGCCAGCAGCGCCGGTCGGGGCAATCAGCCCCAGCATTTT. Encoded protein: CASSAGRGNQPQHF. The full variable domain, with the rest looked up from reference TRBV9 and TRBJ1-5, is DSGVTQTPKHLITATGQRVTLRCSPRSGDLSVYWYQQSLDQGLQFLIQYYNGEERAKGNILERFSAQQFPDLHSELNLSSLELGDSALYFCASSAGRGNQPQHFGDGTRLSIL.

The chain couples TRBV28 to TRBJ1-2; D perhaps matches TRBD1 (5 bases). V was cut by 3 bases and J by 3 bases, with 8 bases left in between. Germline loops: CDR1 MDHEN, CDR2 SYDVKM. CDR3 length equals 13 residues. CDR3 in DNA: TGTGCCAGCAGTTTGACAGACCACTATGGCTACACCTTC. Its protein product is CASSLTDHYGYTF.

The V gene is TRBV3-1 (or the pseudogene TRBV3-2), the J gene TRBJ2-2; D may be TRBD2 (6 bases). V gave up 1 base and J gave up 6 bases, with 12 bases separating them. Germline loops: CDR1 LGHDT, CDR2 YNNKEL (reference sequence). This CDR3 is 15 amino acids long. In DNA form, the CDR3 reads TGTGCCAGCAGCCAAGCCGGGAGTAATGCCGGGGAGCTGTTTTTT. Encoded protein: CASSQAGSNAGELFF.

The rearrangement uses TRBV19 and TRBJ1-1; possibly TRBD1 for D (5 bases). The V gene's germline CDR1 is LNHDA and CDR2 SQIVND (reference sequence). CDR3 length: 15 residues. Deletions cut 6 bases from V and 5 bases from J, with 19 bases between. In DNA, the CDR3 is TGTGCCAGTAGCCTTCGATCTAGGGGTCGTACTGAAGCTTTCTTT. Translated, it gives CASSLRSRGRTEAFF.

CDR3 DNA sequence: TGTGCCAGCAGCCCGGGACGGGTCCCCATGAACACTGAAGCTTTCTTT. Amino acids: CASSPGRVPMNTEAFF. This chain connects TRBV9 to TRBJ1-1; D is possibly TRBD1 (5 bases). This CDR3 is 16 amino acids long. V dropped 4 bases and J dropped 0 bases, with 16 bases sitting between them. Germline CDR1 and CDR2: SGDLS and YYNGEE.

The J gene is TRBJ2-7, the V gene TRBV11-2; D is unresolved. CDR1 is SGHAT and CDR2 is FQNNGV in the germline V gene. Trimming took off 5 bases at V and 0 bases at J, with 14 bases between the two ends. The CDR3 consists of 15 residues. CDR3 nucleotides: TGTGCCAGCAGCGCCATAGCCAAGCTCTCCTACGAGCAGTACTTC. Protein: CASSAIAKLSYEQYF. Full variable domain (rest looked up from reference TRBV11-2 and TRBJ2-7): EAGVAQSPRYKIIEKRQSVAFWCNPISGHATLYWYQQILGQGPKLLIQFQNNGVVDDSQLPKDRFSAERLKGVDSTLKIQPAKLEDSAVYLCASSAIAKLSYEQYFGPGTRLTVT.

The rearrangement uses TRBV6-5 and TRBJ2-7; D may correspond to TRBD1 or TRBD2 (6 bases each). This CDR3 is built from 15 residues. V shed 7 bases and J shed 2 bases, with 18 bases lying between them. CDR1 is MNHEY and CDR2 is SVGAGI in the germline V gene. The CDR3 DNA is TGTGCCAGCAAGGGGGTGGGACTCGAAACCTACGAGCAGTACTTC. It encodes CASKGVGLETYEQYF.

Only one count was recorded for this clone. The chain is built from TRBV24-1 and TRBJ2-1; D remains unclear. The germline V and J ends were trimmed by 2 bases and 4 bases, with 8 bases remaining between them. Germline lookup yields CDR1 KGHDR and CDR2 SFDVKD. The CDR3 totals 14 residues. The CDR3 coding sequence is TGTGCCACCAGTGATTCTGGATTGTACAATGAGCAGTTCTTC. This encodes CATSDSGLYNEQFF.

V usage is TRBV6-1 and J usage is TRBJ2-5; TRBD1 matches at 10 bases. Trimming took 2 bases from V and 5 from J; bases not matched to a gene: 5. Germline V gene sequence: CDR1 MNHNS, CDR2 SASEGT. The CDR3 covers 15 residues. The CDR3 sequence is CASSEPGQGRETQYF. In DNA, the CDR3 is TGTGCCAGCAGTGAACCGGGACAGGGGAGGGAGACCCAGTACTTC.

The gene calls are TRBV18 and TRBJ2-7; 7 bases are shared with TRBD1. There are 13 residues in the CDR3. J was trimmed by 7 bases and V by 6 bases; bases with no gene match: 9. The V gene's germline CDR1 is KGHSH and CDR2 LQKENI. CDR3 in amino acids: CASSLTGTTEQYF. In nucleotides, the CDR3 is TGTGCCAGCTCCCTGACAGGGACAACGGAGCAGTACTTC.

The chain combines TRBV6-5 with TRBJ1-5; D is unclear. CDR3 length: 13 residues. Germline lookup yields CDR1 MNHEY and CDR2 SVGAGI. The germline V and J ends were trimmed by 10 bases and 5 bases, with 15 bases remaining between them. The CDR3 sequence is CATKAQRDQPQHF. The CDR3 DNA reads TGTGCCACCAAGGCGCAGCGCGATCAGCCCCAGCATTTT.

V is TRBV27 and J is TRBJ1-5; TRBD1 matches 7 bases. The CDR3 is 13 amino acids. Germline loops: CDR1 MNHEY, CDR2 SMNVEV (reference sequence). The V gene end was trimmed by 11 bases and the J gene end by 7 bases; junction bases not matched to a gene: 11. The CDR3 region has the DNA TGTGCCGCGGGGCAGGGGGTCTGGCAGCCCCAGCATTTT. It encodes CAAGQGVWQPQHF.

The chain links TRBV19 to TRBJ1-3; D is uncertain. From germline, CDR1 is LNHDA and CDR2 SQIVND (reference sequence). The CDR3 runs to 13 residues. V lost 5 bases and J 3 bases, leaving 8 bases between the germline ends. CDR3 DNA: TGTGCCAGTAGTTCCTCGGGTGGAAACACCATATATTTT. Translating it yields CASSSSGGNTIYF.

Regarding this clone: The identical CDR3 is also encoded by other nucleotide sequences in the sample. The chain uses TRBV20-1 and TRBJ2-5; D not certain. The ends were cut back, 0 bases at V and 4 bases at J, with 3 bases in the middle. The CDR3 extends over 11 amino acids. Germline assignment: CDR1 DFQATT and CDR2 SNEGSKA (reference sequence). The CDR3 sequence: CSARDRETQYF. In DNA form, the CDR3 reads TGCAGTGCTAGAGACCGAGAGACCCAGTACTTC.

A few counts support this clone. This specimen includes other DNA sequences encoding the same CDR3. This chain uses TRBV12-3 or TRBV12-4 with TRBJ1-1, with D uncertain. V was shortened by 1 base and J by 0 bases, with 3 bases between the two germline ends. This CDR3 has 13 residues. The CDR3 sequence is CASSLGVNTEAFF. DNA for the CDR3: TGTGCCAGCAGTTTAGGGGTGAACACTGAAGCTTTCTTT.